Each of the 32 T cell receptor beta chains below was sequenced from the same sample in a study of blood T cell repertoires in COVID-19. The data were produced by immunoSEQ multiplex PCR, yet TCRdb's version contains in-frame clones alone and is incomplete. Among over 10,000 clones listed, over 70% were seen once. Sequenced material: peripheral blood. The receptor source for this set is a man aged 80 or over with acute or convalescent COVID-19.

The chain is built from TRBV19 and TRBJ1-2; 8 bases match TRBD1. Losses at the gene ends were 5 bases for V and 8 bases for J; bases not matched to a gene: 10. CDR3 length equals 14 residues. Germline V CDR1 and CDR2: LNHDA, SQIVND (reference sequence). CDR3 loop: CASSPDRGSRGYTF. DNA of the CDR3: TGTGCCAGTAGTCCAGACAGGGGATCGAGGGGCTACACCTTC.

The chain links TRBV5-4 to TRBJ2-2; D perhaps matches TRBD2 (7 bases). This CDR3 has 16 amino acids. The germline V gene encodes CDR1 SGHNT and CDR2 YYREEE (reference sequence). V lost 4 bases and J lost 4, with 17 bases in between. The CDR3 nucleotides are TGTGCCAGCAGCCCCGAATGGGGAGGGGGCACCGGGGAGCTGTTTTTT. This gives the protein CASSPEWGGGTGELFF.

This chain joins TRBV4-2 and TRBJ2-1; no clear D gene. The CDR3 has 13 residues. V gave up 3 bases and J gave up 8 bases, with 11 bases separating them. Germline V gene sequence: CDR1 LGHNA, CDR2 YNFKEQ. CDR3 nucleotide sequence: TGTGCCAGCAGCCAGGAGAGGATGCATGAGCAGTTCTTC. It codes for CASSQERMHEQFF.

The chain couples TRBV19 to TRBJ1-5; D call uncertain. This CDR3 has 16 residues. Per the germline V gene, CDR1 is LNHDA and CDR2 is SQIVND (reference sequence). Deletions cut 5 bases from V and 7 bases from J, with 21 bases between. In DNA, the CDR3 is TGTGCCAGTAGTCAAACCGGGTCCTCTACCCCCCAGCCCCAGCATTTT. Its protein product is CASSQTGSSTPQPQHF.

The CDR3 loop reads CATSRDPDYGYTF. In DNA form, the CDR3 reads TGTGCCACCAGCAGAGATCCGGACTATGGCTACACCTTC. The chain uses TRBV15 and TRBJ1-2; D not resolved. Germline V gene data show CDR1 as LNHNV and CDR2 as YYDKDF (reference sequence). The CDR3 has 13 amino acids. With 0 bases removed from V and 3 bases from J, the gap between germline ends came to 5 bases.

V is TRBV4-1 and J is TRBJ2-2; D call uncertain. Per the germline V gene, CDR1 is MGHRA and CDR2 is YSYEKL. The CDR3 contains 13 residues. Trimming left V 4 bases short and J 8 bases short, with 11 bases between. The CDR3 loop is CASSLSLGGELFF. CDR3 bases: TGCGCCAGCAGCCTCAGTCTCGGGGGGGAGCTGTTTTTT.

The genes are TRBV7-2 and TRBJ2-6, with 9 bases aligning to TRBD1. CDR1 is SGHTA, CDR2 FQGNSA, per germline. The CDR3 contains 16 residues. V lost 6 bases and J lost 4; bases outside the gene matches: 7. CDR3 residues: CASRHGTGTGANVLTF. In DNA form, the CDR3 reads TGTGCCAGCAGACACGGGACAGGGACCGGGGCCAACGTCCTGACTTTC.

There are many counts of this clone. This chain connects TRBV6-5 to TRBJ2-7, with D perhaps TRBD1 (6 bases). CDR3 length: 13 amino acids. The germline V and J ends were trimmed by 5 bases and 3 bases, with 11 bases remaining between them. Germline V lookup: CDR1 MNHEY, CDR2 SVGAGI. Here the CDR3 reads CASSHRDGYEQYF. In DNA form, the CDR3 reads TGTGCCAGCAGTCACAGGGACGGCTACGAGCAGTACTTC.

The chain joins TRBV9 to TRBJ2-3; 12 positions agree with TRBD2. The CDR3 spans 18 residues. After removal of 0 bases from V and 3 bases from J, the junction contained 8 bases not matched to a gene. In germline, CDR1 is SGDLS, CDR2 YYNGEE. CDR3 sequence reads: CASSVGLAGGPYTDTQYF. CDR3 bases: TGTGCCAGCAGCGTAGGTCTAGCGGGGGGGCCGTATACAGATACGCAGTATTTT.

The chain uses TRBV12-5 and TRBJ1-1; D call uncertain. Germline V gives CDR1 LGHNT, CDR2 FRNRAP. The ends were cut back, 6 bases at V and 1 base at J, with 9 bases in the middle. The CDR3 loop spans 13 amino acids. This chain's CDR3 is CASGVEGNTEAFF. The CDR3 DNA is TGTGCTAGTGGGGTGGAGGGGAACACTGAAGCTTTCTTT.

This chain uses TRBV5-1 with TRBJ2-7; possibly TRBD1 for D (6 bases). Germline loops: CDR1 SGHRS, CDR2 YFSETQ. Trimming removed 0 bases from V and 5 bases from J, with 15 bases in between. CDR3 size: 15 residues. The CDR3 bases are TGCGCCAGCAGCTTGGTAGGGGGATTAGTAGACGAGCAGTACTTC. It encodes CASSLVGGLVDEQYF. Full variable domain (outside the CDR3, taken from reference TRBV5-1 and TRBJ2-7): KAGVTQTPRYLIKTRGQQVTLSCSPISGHRSVSWYQQTPGQGLQFLFEYFSETQRNKGNFPGRFSGRQFSNSRSEMNVSTLELGDSALYLCASSLVGGLVDEQYFGPGTRLTVT.

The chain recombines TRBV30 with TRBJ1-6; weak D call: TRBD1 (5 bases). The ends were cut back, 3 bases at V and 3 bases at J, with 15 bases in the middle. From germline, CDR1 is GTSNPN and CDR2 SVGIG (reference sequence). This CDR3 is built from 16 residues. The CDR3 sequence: CAWRGGPGDYNSPLHF. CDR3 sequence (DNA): TGTGCCTGGAGAGGTGGCCCGGGGGACTATAATTCACCCCTCCACTTT.

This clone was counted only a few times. The CDR3 here is CASSHGTLKQYEQYF. CDR3 coding DNA: TGTGCCAGCAGCCACGGGACTTTGAAACAGTACGAGCAGTACTTC. V is TRBV6-5 and J is TRBJ2-7; D might be TRBD2 (6 bases). Trimming cost V 6 bases and J 4 bases, with 19 bases left between them. CDR1 and CDR2 (germline): MNHEY, SVGAGI. The CDR3 has 15 amino acids.

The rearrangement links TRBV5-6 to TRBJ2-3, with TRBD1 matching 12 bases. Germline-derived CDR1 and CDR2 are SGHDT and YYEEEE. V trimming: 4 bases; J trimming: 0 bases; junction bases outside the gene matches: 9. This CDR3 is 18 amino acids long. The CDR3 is CASSGGQGAPSSTDTQYF. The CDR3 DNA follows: TGTGCCAGCAGCGGGGGACAGGGGGCTCCTTCTAGCACAGATACGCAGTATTTT.

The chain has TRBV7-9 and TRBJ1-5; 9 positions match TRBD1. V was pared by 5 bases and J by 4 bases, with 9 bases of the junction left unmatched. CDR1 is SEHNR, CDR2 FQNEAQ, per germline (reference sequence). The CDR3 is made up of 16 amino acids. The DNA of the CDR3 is TGTGCCAGCAGCATATCGTCGGGACAGGGTAATCAGCCCCAGCATTTT. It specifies CASSISSGQGNQPQHF.

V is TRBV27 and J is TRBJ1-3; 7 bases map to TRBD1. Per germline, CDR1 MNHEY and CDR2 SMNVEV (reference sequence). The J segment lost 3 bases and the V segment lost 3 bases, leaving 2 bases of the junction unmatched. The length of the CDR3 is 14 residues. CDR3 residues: CASSFQGGGNTIYF. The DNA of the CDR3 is TGTGCCAGCAGTTTCCAGGGGGGTGGAAACACCATATATTTT.

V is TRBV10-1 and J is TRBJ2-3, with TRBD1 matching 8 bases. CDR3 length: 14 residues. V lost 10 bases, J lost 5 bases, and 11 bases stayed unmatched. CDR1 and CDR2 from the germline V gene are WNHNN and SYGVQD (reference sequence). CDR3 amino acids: CAKGNRGYGDTQYF. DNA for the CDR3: TGCGCCAAAGGAAACAGGGGGTATGGAGATACGCAGTATTTT.

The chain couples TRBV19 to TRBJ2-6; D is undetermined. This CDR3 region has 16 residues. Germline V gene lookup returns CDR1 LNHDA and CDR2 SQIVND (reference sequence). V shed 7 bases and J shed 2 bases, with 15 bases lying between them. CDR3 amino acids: CASILSPGPGANVLTF. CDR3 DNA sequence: TGTGCCAGTATTCTTTCGCCTGGCCCTGGGGCCAACGTCCTGACTTTC.

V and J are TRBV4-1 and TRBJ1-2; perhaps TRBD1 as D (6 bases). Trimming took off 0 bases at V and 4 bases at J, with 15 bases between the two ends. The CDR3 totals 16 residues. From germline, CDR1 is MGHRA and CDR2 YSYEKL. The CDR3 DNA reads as TGCGCCAGCAGCCAAGATTTGGCAGGGGCTGGCTATGGCTACACCTTC. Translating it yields CASSQDLAGAGYGYTF.

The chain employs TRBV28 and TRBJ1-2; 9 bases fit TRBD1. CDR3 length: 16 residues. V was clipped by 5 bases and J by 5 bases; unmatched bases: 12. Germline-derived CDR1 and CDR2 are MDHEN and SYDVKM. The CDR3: CASSTPGTGIGYGYTF. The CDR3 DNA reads TGTGCCAGCAGTACACCCGGGACAGGGATTGGGTATGGCTACACCTTC.

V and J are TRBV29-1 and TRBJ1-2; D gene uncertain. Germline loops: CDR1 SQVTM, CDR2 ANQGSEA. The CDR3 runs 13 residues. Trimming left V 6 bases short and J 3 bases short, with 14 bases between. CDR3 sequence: CSVAKELHYGYTF. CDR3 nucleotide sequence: TGCAGCGTAGCGAAGGAGCTACACTATGGCTACACCTTC.

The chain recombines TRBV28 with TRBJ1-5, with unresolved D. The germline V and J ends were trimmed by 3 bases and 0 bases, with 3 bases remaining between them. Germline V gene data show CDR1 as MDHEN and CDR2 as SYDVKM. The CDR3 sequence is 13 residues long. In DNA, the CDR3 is TGTGCCAGCAGTTTTAATAGCAATCAGCCCCAGCATTTT. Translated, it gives CASSFNSNQPQHF.

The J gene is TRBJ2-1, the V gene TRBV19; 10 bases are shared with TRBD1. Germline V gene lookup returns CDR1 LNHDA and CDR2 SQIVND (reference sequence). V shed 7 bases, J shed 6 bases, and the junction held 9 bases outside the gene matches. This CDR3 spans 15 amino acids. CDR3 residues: CASTSGTGVGNEQFF. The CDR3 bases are TGTGCCAGTACCTCGGGGACAGGGGTTGGCAATGAGCAGTTCTTC.

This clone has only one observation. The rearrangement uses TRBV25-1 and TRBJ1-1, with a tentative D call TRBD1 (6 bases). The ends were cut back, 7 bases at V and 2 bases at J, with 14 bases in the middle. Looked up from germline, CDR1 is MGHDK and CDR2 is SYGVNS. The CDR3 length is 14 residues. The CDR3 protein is CASTERGRNTEAFF. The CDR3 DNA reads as TGTGCCAGCACTGAGAGGGGGAGAAACACTGAAGCTTTCTTT.

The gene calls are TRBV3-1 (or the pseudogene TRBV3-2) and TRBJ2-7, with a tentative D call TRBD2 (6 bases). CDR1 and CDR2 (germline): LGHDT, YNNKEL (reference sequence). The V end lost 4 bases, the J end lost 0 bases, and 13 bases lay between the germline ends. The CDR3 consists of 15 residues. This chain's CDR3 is CASSRGGVSSYEQYF. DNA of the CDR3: TGTGCCAGCAGCCGGGGCGGGGTGAGCTCCTACGAGCAGTACTTC.

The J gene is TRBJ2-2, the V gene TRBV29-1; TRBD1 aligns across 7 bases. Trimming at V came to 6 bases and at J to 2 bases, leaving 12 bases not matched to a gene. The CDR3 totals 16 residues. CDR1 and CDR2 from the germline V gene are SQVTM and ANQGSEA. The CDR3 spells CSVGTASLINTGELFF. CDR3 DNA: TGCAGCGTCGGGACAGCCTCTCTTATAAACACCGGGGAGCTGTTTTTT.

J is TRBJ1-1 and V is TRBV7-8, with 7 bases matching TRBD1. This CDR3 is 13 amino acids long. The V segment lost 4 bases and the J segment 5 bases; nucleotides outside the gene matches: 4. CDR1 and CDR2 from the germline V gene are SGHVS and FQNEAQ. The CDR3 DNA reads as TGTGCCAGCAGCTATACAGGGGTAACTGAAGCTTTCTTT. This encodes CASSYTGVTEAFF. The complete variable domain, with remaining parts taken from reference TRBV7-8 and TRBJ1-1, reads GAGVSQSPRYKVAKRGQDVALRCDPISGHVSLFWYQQALGQGPEFLTYFQNEAQLDKSGLPSDRFFAERPEGSVSTLKIQRTQQEDSAVYLCASSYTGVTEAFFGQGTRLTVV.

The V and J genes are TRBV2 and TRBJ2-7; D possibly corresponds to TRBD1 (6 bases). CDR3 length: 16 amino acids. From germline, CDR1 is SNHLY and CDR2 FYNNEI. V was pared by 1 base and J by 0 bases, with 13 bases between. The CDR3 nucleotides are TGTGCCAGCAGTGAAGATCAGGGGCCCCTCTCCTACGAGCAGTACTTC. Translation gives CASSEDQGPLSYEQYF.

CDR3 loop: CASSQDIRLARETQYF. CDR3 in DNA: TGTGCCAGCAGCCAAGATATCAGGCTTGCTCGGGAGACCCAGTACTTC. V usage is TRBV3-1 (or the pseudogene TRBV3-2) and J usage is TRBJ2-5; D is uncertain. V was shortened by 0 bases and J by 5 bases, with 16 bases between the two germline ends. The CDR3 extends over 16 amino acids. Germline V CDR1 and CDR2: LGHDT, YNNKEL (reference sequence).

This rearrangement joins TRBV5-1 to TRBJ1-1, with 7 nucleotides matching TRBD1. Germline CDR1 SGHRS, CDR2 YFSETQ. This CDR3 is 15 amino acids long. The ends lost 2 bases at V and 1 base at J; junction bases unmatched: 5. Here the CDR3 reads CASSLEGTANTEAFF. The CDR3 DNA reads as TGCGCCAGCAGCTTAGAGGGGACAGCGAACACTGAAGCTTTCTTT.

The DNA for the CDR3 is TGTGCCAGCAGCCAAGGGCCGACAGGGATCCACGAGCAGTACTTC. It yields the protein CASSQGPTGIHEQYF. The rearrangement uses TRBV3-1 (or the pseudogene TRBV3-2) and TRBJ2-7; 7 nucleotides match TRBD1. CDR1 is LGHDT, CDR2 YNNKEL, per germline (reference sequence). The CDR3 is made up of 15 amino acids. V dropped 1 base and J dropped 5; count of bases not matched to a gene: 8.

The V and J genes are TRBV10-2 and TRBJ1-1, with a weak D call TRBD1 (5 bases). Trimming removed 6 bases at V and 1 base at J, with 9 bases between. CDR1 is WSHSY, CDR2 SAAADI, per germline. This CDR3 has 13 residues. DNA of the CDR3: TGCGCCAGCAGGGTAGACAGGAACACTGAAGCTTTCTTT. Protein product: CASRVDRNTEAFF.